This entry lists 15 T cell receptor beta chains sequenced from one sample in a study of OX40 agonist ivuxolimab in advanced cancers. Here immunoSEQ multiplex PCR was the method, and the copy in TCRdb shows in-frame clones only, minus some. The sample lists about 69,000 clones; approximately 90% were seen once. This material consisted of CD4+ or CD8+ T cells sorted from blood, taken in a trial of the OX40 agonist ivuxolimab. Receptors originate from an adult with an advanced solid tumor such as melanoma, head and neck, liver or kidney cancer.

V gene TRBV29-1 combines with J gene TRBJ2-2; D might be TRBD1 or TRBD2, each matching 5 bases. The CDR3 runs to 13 residues. Per germline, CDR1 SQVTM and CDR2 ANQGSEA. Trimming left V 6 bases short and J 8 bases short, with 16 bases between. Here the CDR3 DNA reads TGCAGCGTGGGGGACGGTGGGTTAGGGGAGCTGTTTTTT. Translation: CSVGDGGLGELFF.

This clone has a single count. V usage is TRBV7-9 and J usage is TRBJ1-4, with D uncertain. Trimming shortened V by 11 bases and J by 0 bases, and 13 bases separated the two germline ends. The CDR3 is 14 amino acids. The germline V gene encodes CDR1 SEHNR and CDR2 FQNEAQ (reference sequence). CDR3: CACPAGATNEKLFF. Written as DNA, the CDR3 is TGTGCCTGCCCGGCCGGAGCAACTAATGAAAAACTGTTTTTT.

The chain has TRBV5-1 and TRBJ2-7, with 9 nucleotides matching TRBD2. Trimming took 1 base from V and 1 from J; bases not matched to a gene: 12. There are 18 residues in the CDR3. Germline CDR1 SGHRS, CDR2 YFSETQ. The chain's CDR3 is CASSLLASGIYNSYEQYF. In DNA, the CDR3 is TGCGCCAGCAGCTTGTTGGCTAGCGGGATTTATAATTCCTACGAGCAGTACTTC.

CDR3 sequence: CASSLGNLAGGPGNEQFF. In DNA form, the CDR3 reads TGTGCCAGCAGCTTAGGCAATCTAGCGGGAGGGCCCGGCAATGAGCAGTTCTTC. The J gene is TRBJ2-1, the V gene TRBV5-4, with 12 positions matching TRBD2. Germline loops: CDR1 SGHNT, CDR2 YYREEE (reference sequence). V lost 2 bases, J lost 6 bases, and 12 bases stayed unmatched. The CDR3 has 18 amino acids.

The chain links TRBV11-1 to TRBJ1-5, with D possibly being TRBD1 (6 bases). V dropped 5 bases and J dropped 1 base, with 18 bases sitting between them. This CDR3 comprises 17 residues. CDR1 is SGHAT, CDR2 FQDESV, per germline (reference sequence). CDR3 DNA sequence: TGTGCCAGCAGCGACCGCCGGGGGCGCATGAGCAATCAGCCCCAGCATTTT. Translation gives CASSDRRGRMSNQPQHF. Using reference TRBV11-1 and TRBJ1-5 for the parts outside the CDR3, the full variable domain is EAEVAQSPRYKITEKSQAVAFWCDPISGHATLYWYRQILGQGPELLVQFQDESVVDDSQLPKDRFSAERLKGVDSTLKIQPAELGDSAMYLCASSDRRGRMSNQPQHFGDGTRLSIL.

This chain links TRBV6-1 with TRBJ1-4; 10 positions match TRBD1. Germline lookup yields CDR1 MNHNS and CDR2 SASEGT. Trimming cost V 3 bases and J 7 bases; bases outside gene matches: 8. The CDR3 has 16 residues. The CDR3 sequence: CASSEQTGGRGEKLFF. DNA for the CDR3: TGTGCCAGCAGTGAGCAGACAGGGGGCCGGGGTGAAAAACTGTTTTTT.

The rearrangement uses TRBV7-2 and TRBJ2-2; TRBD2 aligns across 9 bases. Trimming at V came to 3 bases and at J to 6 bases, leaving 8 bases not matched to a gene. The CDR3 runs to 16 residues. CDR1 is SGHTA and CDR2 is FQGNSA in the germline V gene. In nucleotides, the CDR3 is TGTGCCAGCAGCTTTTTCCAGGTAGCGGGAGCCGGGGAGCTGTTTTTT. Amino acids: CASSFFQVAGAGELFF. The full variable domain, completed using reference TRBV7-2 and TRBJ2-2, is GAGVSQSPSNKVTEKGKDVELRCDPISGHTALYWYRQSLGQGLEFLIYFQGNSAPDKSGLPSDRFSAERTGGSVSTLTIQRTQQEDSAVYLCASSFFQVAGAGELFFGEGSRLTVL.

This clone has a single count. The J gene is TRBJ1-2, the V gene TRBV6-1; D gene uncertain. Germline V lookup: CDR1 MNHNS, CDR2 SASEGT. V lost 4 bases and J lost 4, with 10 bases in between. The CDR3 has 13 amino acids. The CDR3 sequence is CASSVGGIYGYTF. CDR3 DNA sequence: TGTGCCAGCAGTGTAGGAGGCATCTATGGCTACACCTTC.

This clone has a single count. V and J are TRBV6-6 and TRBJ2-7; D may be TRBD2 (5 bases). CDR1 is MNHNY, CDR2 SVGAGI, per germline (reference sequence). CDR3 size: 14 residues. Deletions cut 2 bases from V and 4 bases from J, with 12 bases between. For the CDR3, the DNA is TGTGCCAGCAGTTACGAAGCGACTAATTACGAGCAGTACTTC. The encoded protein is CASSYEATNYEQYF.

The J gene is TRBJ1-2, the V gene TRBV5-1; the D gene is possibly TRBD1 (5 bases). Germline V CDR1 and CDR2: SGHRS, YFSETQ. The CDR3 covers 15 residues. Trimming removed 3 bases from V and 4 bases from J, with 16 bases in between. Here the CDR3 DNA reads TGCGCCAGCAGCTCTGAGGGACGGAAAAGCTATGGCTACACCTTC. Amino acids: CASSSEGRKSYGYTF.

The V call is TRBV29-1, the J call TRBJ1-3; possibly TRBD1 for D (6 bases). Trimming stripped 6 bases from V and 0 bases from J, with 12 bases between. The CDR3 spans 14 residues. The germline V gene encodes CDR1 SQVTM and CDR2 ANQGSEA. CDR3 nucleotide sequence: TGCAGCGTGAGAGTAGGGGGCTCTGGAAACACCATATATTTT. Translating gives CSVRVGGSGNTIYF.

The chain combines TRBV18 with TRBJ1-2; TRBD1 matches 8 bases. The germline V gene has CDR1 KGHSH and CDR2 LQKENI. Losses at the gene ends were 3 bases for V and 4 bases for J; bases not matched to a gene: 7. The CDR3 has 15 residues. CDR3 amino acids: CASSPTGVDTYGYTF. CDR3 bases: TGTGCCAGCTCACCGACAGGGGTGGATACCTATGGCTACACCTTC.

The chain recombines TRBV14 with TRBJ2-7; D may match TRBD1 or TRBD2 (5 bases each). The CDR3 has 16 amino acids. V gave up 1 base and J gave up 2 bases, with 15 bases separating them. Germline CDR1 is SGHDN and CDR2 is FVKESK. CDR3 nucleotides: TGTGCCAGCAGCCAAGTTACGGGACGAAGAACCTACGAGCAGTACTTC. Translating gives CASSQVTGRRTYEQYF.

This rearrangement joins TRBV21-1 to TRBJ2-4; the DNA was not used to check the table's D call, TRBD2. TRBV21-1 is recorded as a pseudogene. The CDR3 runs to 14 residues. The CDR3 protein is CASSKGRYENIQYF. The CDR3 DNA sequence: TGTGCCAGCAGCAAAGGCCGCTATGAAAACATTCAGTACTTC.

This sequence joins TRBV14 and TRBJ1-2, with D perhaps matching TRBD1 (5 bases). CDR3 length equals 15 residues. The germline V gene encodes CDR1 SGHDN and CDR2 FVKESK. V shed 5 bases and J shed 7 bases, with 20 bases lying between them. CDR3 amino acids: CASSKRDSRRGGYTF. CDR3 coding DNA: TGTGCCAGCAGCAAGCGGGACTCCCGTCGGGGTGGCTACACCTTC.